One sample yielded the 29 T cell receptor beta chains listed below, sequenced in a study of shared clonotypes between healthy human individuals. Some clones are missing from TCRdb's copy, which holds only in-frame ones; the method was immunoSEQ multiplex PCR. The profile shows 1.4 million to 1.5 million clones, roughly 96% of them singletons. Sequenced sample: naive CD4+ T cells sorted from blood. The sample's subset: CD45RA+ positively selected. The receptors were sampled from a man aged 25-45 years in good health.

This clone was counted a single time. The J gene is TRBJ2-3, the V gene TRBV29-1; tentative D call: TRBD2 (7 bases). CDR3 size: 16 residues. The germline V and J ends were trimmed by 6 bases and 2 bases, with 21 bases remaining between them. Germline CDR1 SQVTM, CDR2 ANQGSEA. The CDR3: CSVQISWGGLTDTQYF. CDR3 DNA: TGCAGCGTCCAAATCAGTTGGGGGGGCCTCACAGATACGCAGTATTTT.

This chain connects TRBV9 to TRBJ2-7; 9 positions agree with TRBD1. The CDR3 covers 15 residues. V was clipped by 0 bases and J by 6 bases; unmatched bases: 7. CDR1 SGDLS and CDR2 YYNGEE come from the germline V gene. CDR3 in DNA: TGTGCCAGCAGCGTAGAAGGACAGGGGATGGGCGAGCAGTACTTC. Translation: CASSVEGQGMGEQYF.

The J gene is TRBJ2-7, the V gene TRBV27; TRBD1 matches at 8 bases. The J segment lost 2 bases and the V segment lost 2 bases, leaving 14 bases of the junction unmatched. Germline loops: CDR1 MNHEY, CDR2 SMNVEV (reference sequence). The CDR3 is 18 residues long. DNA of the CDR3: TGTGCCAGCAGTTTAATGGACAGGGTCAGCCGAAGGCCCTACGAGCAGTACTTC. Translating gives CASSLMDRVSRRPYEQYF.

This clone appeared once. J is TRBJ2-1 and V is TRBV5-8; D uncertain. The CDR3 loop spans 12 amino acids. V was clipped by 1 base and J by 7 bases, with 6 bases between them. Germline V gives CDR1 SGHTS, CDR2 YDEGEE. Written as DNA, the CDR3 is TGTGCCAGCAGCTTGATCAGTAATGAGCAGTTCTTC. The encoded protein is CASSLISNEQFF.

A note on this clone: The same CDR3 also results from other DNA sequences found in this sample. The V gene is TRBV6-1, the J gene TRBJ2-5, with 7 nucleotides matching TRBD2. Unmatched junction bases numbered 2, after V lost 0 bases and J lost 4 bases. Germline V gene sequence: CDR1 MNHNS, CDR2 SASEGT. The CDR3 length is 14 residues. Here the CDR3 DNA reads TGTGCCAGCAGTGAAGCGTGGGGGGGAGAGACCCAGTACTTC. It specifies CASSEAWGGETQYF.

For this clone: Different DNA sequences within this sample yield the same CDR3. V usage is TRBV10-3 and J usage is TRBJ2-5; the D gene is possibly TRBD2 (6 bases). This CDR3 comprises 14 residues. The V end was cut by 2 bases, the J end by 1 base, with 8 bases between. CDR1 ENHRY and CDR2 SYGVKD come from the germline V gene. Here the CDR3 DNA reads TGTGCCATCAGTGAGCGGGGGTCCCAAGAGACCCAGTACTTC. This sequence encodes CAISERGSQETQYF.

The V and J genes are TRBV5-1 and TRBJ2-3; TRBD2 agrees at 12 bases. V lost 4 bases to trimming and J lost 0 bases; unmatched junction nucleotides: 3. The CDR3 spans 16 residues. Germline V lookup: CDR1 SGHRS, CDR2 YFSETQ. The CDR3 nucleotides are TGCGCCAGCAGCATTACTAGCGGGAGGAGCACAGATACGCAGTATTTT. It encodes CASSITSGRSTDTQYF.

The chain combines TRBV5-6 with TRBJ2-2, with 9 positions matching TRBD1. The CDR3 spans 14 residues. CDR1 and CDR2 (germline): SGHDT, YYEEEE. The V segment lost 4 bases and the J segment 5 bases; nucleotides outside the gene matches: 3. CDR3 sequence reads: CASSTGTGTGELFF. The CDR3 nucleotides are TGTGCCAGCAGCACCGGGACAGGGACCGGGGAGCTGTTTTTT.

The chain recombines TRBV4-3 with TRBJ2-7; D might be TRBD1 (7 bases). Trimming shortened V by 0 bases and J by 3 bases, and 27 bases separated the two germline ends. CDR3 length: 20 residues. CDR1 and CDR2 from the germline V gene are LGHNA and YSLEER. The DNA of the CDR3 is TGCGCCAGCAGCCAAGAGATAGGCGCCAGGGGGGAGTTCGGAGGCTACGAGCAGTACTTC. Translation: CASSQEIGARGEFGGYEQYF.

The V gene is TRBV19, the J gene TRBJ2-2; TRBD1 matches at 7 bases. Looked up from germline, CDR1 is LNHDA and CDR2 is SQIVND (reference sequence). V was pared by 3 bases and J by 0 bases, with 7 bases of the junction left unmatched. The CDR3 runs 17 residues. CDR3 in DNA: TGTGCCAGTAGTATCCTTCGACAGGGACCGAACACCGGGGAGCTGTTTTTT. This encodes CASSILRQGPNTGELFF.

The chain uses TRBV28 and TRBJ1-2, with D hard to call. The CDR3 is made up of 13 amino acids. V lost 7 bases, J lost 6 bases, and 15 bases lay in between. Germline CDR1 and CDR2: MDHEN and SYDVKM. CDR3 sequence reads: CASMVGPWDGYTF. The CDR3 region has the DNA TGTGCCAGCATGGTAGGCCCGTGGGATGGCTACACCTTC.

The CDR3 nucleotides read TGTGCCAGCAGTCTTCCGACTGGCGGGAGGGCCGGAGATACGCAGTATTTT. Its protein is CASSLPTGGRAGDTQYF. The chain links TRBV28 to TRBJ2-3; TRBD2 agrees at 9 bases. The germline V gene has CDR1 MDHEN and CDR2 SYDVKM. The CDR3 contains 17 residues. The trim removed 5 bases at V and 5 bases at J, leaving 14 bases unmatched.

The chain links TRBV5-6 to TRBJ2-7; 11 nucleotides agree with TRBD2. Germline CDR1 reads SGHDT; CDR2 reads YYEEEE. V shed 4 bases, J shed 0 bases, and the junction held 6 bases outside the gene matches. This CDR3 spans 16 amino acids. In DNA, the CDR3 is TGTGCCAGCAGCCCCTATCTAGCGGGAGGCTCCTACGAGCAGTACTTC. Translating gives CASSPYLAGGSYEQYF.

About this clone: In this CDR3 the conserved last residue, phenylalanine or tryptophan, is missing, so a read error is likely. The rearrangement links TRBV5-1 to TRBJ1-2, with a tentative D call TRBD1 (5 bases). The CDR3 has 18 residues. CDR1 is SGHRS and CDR2 is YFSETQ in the germline V gene. V was pared by 3 bases and J by 0 bases, with 21 bases between. CDR3 sequence reads: CASSSAPGRLVSNYGYTL. The CDR3 DNA sequence: TGCGCCAGCAGCTCAGCCCCGGGACGACTCGTCTCTAACTATGGCTACACCCTC.

This clone was recorded only once. The chain carries TRBV6-4 and TRBJ2-1; weak D call: TRBD2 (7 bases). Trimming stripped 4 bases from V and 5 bases from J, with 18 bases between. The CDR3 loop spans 16 amino acids. CDR1 is MRHNA, CDR2 SNTAGT, per germline. The CDR3 loop reads CASSGQWGGGNNEQFF. The CDR3 DNA reads as TGTGCCAGCAGTGGACAATGGGGGGGCGGTAACAATGAGCAGTTCTTC.

This sequence joins TRBV28 and TRBJ2-1; 10 bases are shared with TRBD2. The ends lost 6 bases at V and 4 bases at J; junction bases unmatched: 6. The CDR3 is 15 residues long. Germline V lookup: CDR1 MDHEN, CDR2 SYDVKM. CDR3: CASSILAGVYNEQFF. CDR3 DNA: TGTGCCAGCAGCATCCTAGCGGGAGTTTACAATGAGCAGTTCTTC.

This chain joins TRBV27 and TRBJ2-3, with D maybe TRBD2 (6 bases). The CDR3 covers 16 residues. Looked up from germline, CDR1 is MNHEY and CDR2 is SMNVEV (reference sequence). Trimming cost V 4 bases and J 7 bases, with 21 bases left between them. CDR3 amino acids: CASSSLLAWFGNTQYF. CDR3 sequence (DNA): TGTGCCAGCAGTTCACTACTAGCCTGGTTCGGCAATACGCAGTATTTT.

The chain carries TRBV10-3 and TRBJ2-2; 9 nucleotides agree with TRBD1. Per germline, CDR1 ENHRY and CDR2 SYGVKD. The CDR3 runs to 14 residues. The ends lost 10 bases at V and 0 bases at J; junction bases unmatched: 3. This CDR3 is CATWTGANTGELFF. CDR3 sequence (DNA): TGTGCCACTTGGACAGGGGCGAACACCGGGGAGCTGTTTTTT.

The chain links TRBV9 to TRBJ1-3; D not certain. Germline V gene lookup returns CDR1 SGDLS and CDR2 YYNGEE. V was trimmed by 2 bases and J by 4 bases, leaving 13 bases between them. This CDR3 is 15 amino acids long. The CDR3 coding sequence is TGTGCCAGCAGCGTTTATGGAGCCGCGGGAAACACCATATATTTT. This sequence encodes CASSVYGAAGNTIYF.

The chain couples TRBV27 to TRBJ2-1; TRBD2 aligns across 9 bases. After removal of 5 bases from V and 0 bases from J, the junction contained 17 bases not matched to a gene. This CDR3 has 20 amino acids. Germline V gene sequence: CDR1 MNHEY, CDR2 SMNVEV (reference sequence). The CDR3 protein is CASSPRRRLAEINSYNEQFF. CDR3 nucleotides: TGTGCCAGCAGTCCACGACGGAGACTAGCGGAAATCAACTCCTACAATGAGCAGTTCTTC.

About this clone itself: Other nucleotide sequences in the sample specify the same CDR3. The chain carries TRBV7-2 and TRBJ2-3; TRBD2 agrees at 7 bases. This CDR3 is built from 14 residues. The germline V gene encodes CDR1 SGHTA and CDR2 FQGNSA. Trimming took 3 bases from V and 0 from J; bases not matched to a gene: 0. CDR3 amino acids: CASSFGGSTDTQYF. Written as DNA, the CDR3 is TGTGCCAGCAGCTTCGGGGGGAGCACAGATACGCAGTATTTT.

This rearrangement joins TRBV7-9 to TRBJ1-2; a possible D gene is TRBD1 (5 bases). This CDR3 spans 14 amino acids. Trimming took off 5 bases at V and 3 bases at J, with 13 bases between the two ends. Looked up from germline, CDR1 is SEHNR and CDR2 is FQNEAQ (reference sequence). The CDR3 region is CASSLGGMDYGYTF. In DNA form, the CDR3 reads TGTGCCAGCAGCCTGGGGGGGATGGACTATGGCTACACCTTC.

This clone has only one observation. The CDR3 nucleotides read TGCGCCAGCACCAGGGACAGGGCCGAGGAAGAGACCCAGTACTTC. It encodes CASTRDRAEEETQYF. The chain joins TRBV5-1 to TRBJ2-5; 9 bases are shared with TRBD1. V shed 6 bases and J 3 bases; nucleotides not matched to a gene: 9. This CDR3 comprises 15 residues. CDR1 is SGHRS, CDR2 YFSETQ, per germline.

This chain uses TRBV19 with TRBJ2-7, with 11 bases identical to TRBD2. The CDR3 loop spans 17 amino acids. With V trimmed by 0 bases and J by 2 bases, 6 bases remained unmatched. Germline V gives CDR1 LNHDA, CDR2 SQIVND (reference sequence). The CDR3 reads CASSIDPSGRPTYEQYF. CDR3 bases: TGTGCCAGTAGTATAGACCCTAGCGGGAGGCCAACCTACGAGCAGTACTTC.

This clone was counted once. The V gene is TRBV10-3, the J gene TRBJ2-1; 12 bases are a match to TRBD2. V shed 8 bases and J 6 bases; nucleotides not matched to a gene: 8. CDR3 size: 15 residues. In germline, CDR1 is ENHRY, CDR2 SYGVKD. Here the CDR3 reads CAIRVVTSGSNEQFF. The CDR3 DNA reads as TGTGCCATCCGTGTTGTGACTAGCGGGAGCAATGAGCAGTTCTTC.

The gene calls are TRBV19 and TRBJ2-1; 9 positions agree with TRBD1. This CDR3 contains 16 residues. The trim removed 5 bases at V and 5 bases at J, leaving 10 bases unmatched. Germline CDR1 reads LNHDA; CDR2 reads SQIVND (reference sequence). The CDR3, as DNA: TGTGCCAGTAGTCAAGGACAGGGGTCCGGCGACAATGAGCAGTTCTTC. Translation gives CASSQGQGSGDNEQFF.

The CDR3 DNA reads TGCGCCAGCAGCCACGGACTAGCGGGAGGCACAGGGGGGGAGACCCAGTACTTC. Translating gives CASSHGLAGGTGGETQYF. The chain recombines TRBV4-1 with TRBJ2-5; 14 nucleotides line up with TRBD2. Germline trimming cut 3 bases from V and 5 bases from J; bases unmatched to any gene: 11. The CDR3 totals 18 residues. Germline lookup yields CDR1 MGHRA and CDR2 YSYEKL.

A single count supports this clone. DNA of the CDR3: TGTGCCAGCAGTTACCTCGGGATCAACACCGGGGAGCTGTTTTTT. This gives the protein CASSYLGINTGELFF. V and J are TRBV6-5 and TRBJ2-2, with D perhaps TRBD2 (5 bases). Trimming cost V 2 bases and J 2 bases, with 9 bases left between them. The V gene's germline CDR1 is MNHEY and CDR2 SVGAGI. The CDR3 runs to 15 residues.

The chain uses TRBV5-5 and TRBJ1-1; D is undetermined. From germline, CDR1 is SGHKS and CDR2 YYEKEE (reference sequence). The V end lost 1 base, the J end lost 3 bases, and 10 bases lay between the germline ends. This CDR3 spans 14 amino acids. CDR3: CASSLTVAHTEAFF. For the CDR3, the DNA is TGTGCCAGCAGCTTGACCGTGGCCCACACTGAAGCTTTCTTT.